This record covers a single TCR beta chain. The length of the CDR3 is 15 residues. V lost 0 bases, J lost 7 bases, and 13 bases lay in between. Germline-derived CDR1 and CDR2 are MGHRA and YSYEKL. This sample was taken from a study of blood T cell repertoires in COVID-19. Across the study: Some COVID-19 samples were acute and others convalescent; all came from the United States, Italy and Spain.

Generated by immunoSEQ multiplex PCR, the TCRdb table keeps only in-frame clones and is missing some. The data show about 140,000 clones, with roughly four fifths seen just once and about 7% held by the top ten. The chain joins TRBV4-1 to TRBJ1-5, with D possibly matching TRBD1 (6 bases). The receptor was isolated from a human donor in a cohort sampled during active COVID-19. Sequencing was performed on peripheral blood. CDR3 sequence (DNA): TGCGCCAGCAGCCAAGATAGGGCAGGGGAGCAGCCCCAGCATTTT. This codes for CASSQDRAGEQPQHF.